This T cell receptor beta chain was captured in a study of T cell responses to AZD1222 COVID-19 vaccine. The V gene lost 1 base and the J gene lost 5 bases, with 11 bases spanning the gap. The CDR3 is 14 amino acids. Looked up from germline, CDR1 is LGHDT and CDR2 is YNNKEL (reference sequence). Libraries were prepared by immunoSEQ multiplex PCR; TCRdb keeps only in-frame clonotypes and omits some of them. The sample consists of about 180,000 clones, approximately 86% of them appearing once. This chain uses TRBV3-1 (or the pseudogene TRBV3-2) with TRBJ1-2; no definite D call. Sequences were derived from peripheral blood, sampled 28 days after the second AZD1222 dose. The clonotype comes from an adult who received the AZD1222 COVID-19 vaccine. CDR3 amino acids: CASSQGVSGYGYTF. DNA for the CDR3: TGTGCCAGCAGCCAAGGTGTTTCAGGATATGGCTACACCTTC.